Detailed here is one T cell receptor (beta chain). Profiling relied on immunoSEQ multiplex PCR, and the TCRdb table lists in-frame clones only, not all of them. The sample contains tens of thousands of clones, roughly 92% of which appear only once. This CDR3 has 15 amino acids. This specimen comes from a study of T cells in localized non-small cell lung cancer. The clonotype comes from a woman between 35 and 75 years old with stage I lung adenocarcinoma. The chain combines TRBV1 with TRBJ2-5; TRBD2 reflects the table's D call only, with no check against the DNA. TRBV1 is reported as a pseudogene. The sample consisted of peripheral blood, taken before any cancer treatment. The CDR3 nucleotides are TGCACCAGCAGCCAAGACACGTCGGTCCGGGAGACCCAGTACTTC. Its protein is CTSSQDTSVRETQYF.